Shown below are 29 T cell receptor beta chains from a single sample sequenced in a study of blood T cell repertoires in COVID-19 (dated by TCRdb to about 2020). Libraries were prepared through the immunoSEQ multiplex PCR assay. In TCRdb, the immuneACCESS table is reduced to in-frame sequences with V and J assigned. These tables do not hold every clone; where another copy was compared, an unresolved V gene accounts for under half, and the others remain unexplained. The sample table records 250,000 to 300,000 clones; around 88% of these occur just once. The ten largest clones capture under 9.5% of the sample. The specimen sequenced was PBMCs or T cells enriched from blood (not recorded which). The receptors here all came from a man aged 35-49 years who had recovered from COVID-19.

The chain couples TRBV19 to TRBJ2-2; 7 bases align to TRBD2. Germline assignment: CDR1 LNHDA and CDR2 SQIVND (reference sequence). J was trimmed by 2 bases and V by 4 bases; bases with no gene match: 13. The CDR3 contains 18 residues. The CDR3 here is CASSTLGLAVKNTGELFF. CDR3 in DNA: TGTGCCAGTAGTACCCTAGGGCTAGCGGTAAAAAACACCGGGGAGCTGTTTTTT.

The chain joins TRBV20-1 to TRBJ2-1, with TRBD1 matching over 8 bases. Germline CDR1 and CDR2: DFQATT and SNEGSKA (reference sequence). This CDR3 is 15 amino acids long. V was clipped by 3 bases and J by 6 bases; unmatched bases: 10. CDR3 sequence (DNA): TGCAGTGCTAGTGATACAGGGGGGAGAATCAATGAGCAGTTCTTC. Translation: CSASDTGGRINEQFF.

The chain employs TRBV13 and TRBJ1-2, with 9 bases aligning to TRBD1. The germline gives CDR1 PRHDT, CDR2 FYEKMQ (reference sequence). The ends lost 0 bases at V and 7 bases at J; junction bases unmatched: 6. There are 15 residues in the CDR3. CDR3 bases: TGTGCCAGCAGCTTAGGAGGGACAGGGAAGGTTGGCTACACCTTC. It specifies CASSLGGTGKVGYTF.

A note on this clone: Its ends do not fully match the called genes, so a read error is possible. The V and J genes are TRBV4-3 and TRBJ1-2; 9 positions agree with TRBD1. CDR3 length equals 13 residues. Germline lookup yields CDR1 LGHNA and CDR2 YSLEER. The CDR3 nucleotides are TGCGCCAGCAGCCAGGGACAGGGCTATGACTACACCTTC. Its protein is CASSQGQGYDYTF.

J is TRBJ2-1 and V is TRBV5-1, with D perhaps matching TRBD1 (5 bases). The V gene's germline CDR1 is SGHRS and CDR2 YFSETQ. V dropped 0 bases and J dropped 8 bases, with 18 bases sitting between them. The CDR3 is made up of 16 amino acids. The CDR3 reads CASSLEGIRAVYEQFF. In nucleotides, the CDR3 is TGCGCCAGCAGCTTGGAGGGGATCCGGGCGGTCTATGAGCAGTTCTTC.

The DNA of the CDR3 is TGTGCCAGCAGTCCGGACAGGGGCGGTAATCAGCCCCAGCATTTT. Amino acids: CASSPDRGGNQPQHF. The chain couples TRBV27 to TRBJ1-5; 9 bases align to TRBD1. Per the germline V gene, CDR1 is MNHEY and CDR2 is SMNVEV (reference sequence). Losses at the gene ends were 5 bases for V and 4 bases for J; bases not matched to a gene: 6. CDR3 length: 15 amino acids.

This clone appeared once. The V call is TRBV27, the J call TRBJ2-2; TRBD1 agrees at 8 bases. The V gene's germline CDR1 is MNHEY and CDR2 SMNVEV (reference sequence). This CDR3 is built from 16 residues. V dropped 3 bases and J dropped 6; count of bases not matched to a gene: 9. The CDR3, as DNA: TGTGCCAGCAGTTTTCGGTCCAGACAGGGGCCCGGGGAGCTGTTTTTT. This translates into CASSFRSRQGPGELFF.

This clone was seen just once. The genes are TRBV7-3 and TRBJ2-3; D is unresolved. Germline assignment: CDR1 SGHTA and CDR2 FQGTGA. The V end lost 2 bases, the J end lost 4 bases, and 7 bases lay between the germline ends. The CDR3 is 13 amino acids. CDR3 residues: CASSLGGPDTQYF. The CDR3 DNA sequence: TGTGCCAGCAGCTTAGGTGGGCCAGATACGCAGTATTTT.

The rearrangement joins TRBV11-2 to TRBJ1-1; tentative D call: TRBD1 (5 bases). The CDR3 sequence is 15 residues long. The V gene lost 4 bases and the J gene lost 4 bases, with 16 bases spanning the gap. CDR1 is SGHAT and CDR2 is FQNNGV in the germline V gene. The CDR3 bases are TGTGCCAGCAGCTCCGCTCGGCAGGGTGTCACTGAAGCTTTCTTT. Its translation: CASSSARQGVTEAFF.

This clone is a singleton in its sample. This chain uses TRBV7-3 with TRBJ2-2, with a possible D match to TRBD2 (6 bases). This CDR3 is 14 amino acids long. V shed 3 bases and J shed 7 bases, with 12 bases lying between them. The germline V gene encodes CDR1 SGHTA and CDR2 FQGTGA. CDR3 nucleotide sequence: TGTGCCAGCAGCTTGGGGGGAATCAACGGGGAGCTGTTTTTT. The encoded protein is CASSLGGINGELFF.

The chain is built from TRBV7-6 and TRBJ2-7, with 9 positions matching TRBD2. The V segment lost 5 bases and the J segment 3 bases; nucleotides outside the gene matches: 5. Germline V gives CDR1 SGHVS, CDR2 FNYEAQ. This CDR3 is built from 14 residues. CDR3 amino acids: CASSALAGDYEQYF. The DNA of the CDR3 is TGTGCCAGCAGCGCCTTAGCGGGGGACTACGAGCAGTACTTC.

The V call is TRBV28, the J call TRBJ2-7, with 10 nucleotides matching TRBD2. V shed 9 bases, J shed 0 bases, and the junction held 5 bases outside the gene matches. The germline V gene has CDR1 MDHEN and CDR2 SYDVKM. The CDR3 is 14 residues long. This chain's CDR3 is CASYPSGSSYEQYF. The CDR3 nucleotides are TGTGCCAGTTATCCTAGCGGGAGCTCCTACGAGCAGTACTTC.

V and J are TRBV6-1 and TRBJ2-7; D ambiguous. The CDR3 has 16 residues. Germline V gene data show CDR1 as MNHNS and CDR2 as SASEGT. Trimming removed 2 bases from V and 2 bases from J, with 16 bases in between. For the CDR3, the DNA is TGTGCCAGCAGTGAAAACTCCCAATTAAATACCTACGAGCAGTACTTC. As protein: CASSENSQLNTYEQYF.

The chain joins TRBV6-5 to TRBJ1-6; a weak D match, TRBD1 (6 bases). The CDR3 runs 15 residues. V was cut by 0 bases and J by 7 bases, with 10 bases left in between. The germline CDR1 and CDR2 sequences are MNHEY and SVGAGI. The CDR3 reads CASSYSWQGNSPLHF. The DNA of the CDR3 is TGTGCCAGCAGTTACTCGTGGCAGGGGAATTCACCCCTCCACTTT.

V gene TRBV12-5 combines with J gene TRBJ1-2; D is unclear. Germline CDR1 is LGHNT and CDR2 is FRNRAP. The CDR3 covers 16 residues. Deletions cut 6 bases from V and 0 bases from J, with 17 bases between. The CDR3 DNA sequence: TGTGCTAGTGGCCCACCTCGAGAGAGATCTAACTATGGCTACACCTTC. This translates into CASGPPRERSNYGYTF.

This clone occurred once. The V call is TRBV6-5, the J call TRBJ2-1; TRBD2 matches 11 bases. The CDR3 length is 15 residues. V shed 6 bases, J shed 2 bases, and the junction held 3 bases outside the gene matches. Germline CDR1 reads MNHEY; CDR2 reads SVGAGI. CDR3 in amino acids: CASRIAGGPYNEQFF. The CDR3 nucleotides read TGTGCCAGCAGGATAGCGGGAGGGCCCTACAATGAGCAGTTCTTC.

This chain joins TRBV20-1 and TRBJ2-6; D gene unclear. Germline V CDR1 and CDR2: DFQATT, SNEGSKA (reference sequence). The CDR3 covers 11 residues. Trimming left V 0 bases short and J 11 bases short, with 5 bases between. The CDR3 spells CSARDHYVLTF. The CDR3 DNA sequence: TGCAGTGCTAGAGATCACTACGTCCTGACTTTC.

This sequence joins TRBV9 and TRBJ1-1; 9 bases map to TRBD1. The germline gives CDR1 SGDLS, CDR2 YYNGEE. CDR3 length equals 19 residues. With 0 bases clipped from V and 2 bases from J, the junction kept 14 bases outside the gene matches. Here the CDR3 reads CASSVVSGQGNRVNTEAFF. DNA of the CDR3: TGTGCCAGCAGCGTAGTTTCGGGACAGGGAAATCGAGTTAACACTGAAGCTTTCTTT.

The chain combines TRBV29-1 with TRBJ1-1; perhaps TRBD1 as D (6 bases). V was shortened by 8 bases and J by 3 bases, with 13 bases between the two germline ends. The germline V gene has CDR1 SQVTM and CDR2 ANQGSEA. The CDR3 is made up of 12 amino acids. The CDR3 coding sequence is TGCAGCACGCGCAGGGGTGACACTGAAGCTTTCTTT. This encodes CSTRRGDTEAFF.

This chain links TRBV5-5 with TRBJ2-1, with 8 bases matching TRBD1. The V and J ends lost 4 bases and 16 bases, in that order; junction bases with no gene match: 7. The CDR3 runs 11 residues. Germline CDR1 and CDR2: SGHKS and YYEKEE (reference sequence). For the CDR3, the DNA is TGTGCCAGCAGCCGTTCAGGGGGCGTTTTCTTC. This translates into CASSRSGGVFF. Full variable domain (rest looked up from reference TRBV5-5 and TRBJ2-1): DAGVTQSPTHLIKTRGQQVTLRCSPISGHKSVSWYQQVLGQGPQFIFQYYEKEERGRGNFPDRFSARQFPNYSSELNVNALLLGDSALYLCASSRSGGVFFGPGTRLTVL.

The chain links TRBV20-1 to TRBJ2-7; 7 nucleotides align to TRBD1. Trimming cost V 5 bases and J 12 bases; bases outside gene matches: 10. The germline gives CDR1 DFQATT, CDR2 SNEGSKA (reference sequence). The CDR3 sequence is 11 residues long. CDR3 amino acids: CSASRQGLRYF. The CDR3 DNA follows: TGCAGTGCTTCGCGACAGGGTCTTAGGTACTTC.

The genes are TRBV5-1 and TRBJ1-4; 7 bases line up with TRBD1. This CDR3 contains 15 residues. Germline loops: CDR1 SGHRS, CDR2 YFSETQ. V shed 0 bases, J shed 7 bases, and the junction held 6 bases outside the gene matches. The CDR3 region is CASSLETGVPEKLFF. The CDR3 coding sequence is TGCGCCAGCAGCTTGGAAACAGGGGTCCCTGAAAAACTGTTTTTT.

The rearrangement uses TRBV11-2 and TRBJ1-2; D is perhaps TRBD1 (6 bases). V lost 0 bases and J 8 bases, leaving 16 bases between the germline ends. Germline values: CDR1 SGHAT, CDR2 FQNNGV. The CDR3 extends over 15 amino acids. The CDR3 sequence is CASSLDWGGPVGYTF. In DNA, the CDR3 is TGTGCCAGCAGCTTAGATTGGGGGGGCCCGGTCGGCTACACCTTC.

This rearrangement joins TRBV5-1 to TRBJ2-5; 10 bases align to TRBD2. J lost 9 bases, V lost 4 bases, and 18 bases had no gene match. Germline V gene sequence: CDR1 SGHRS, CDR2 YFSETQ. The CDR3 totals 17 residues. For the CDR3, the DNA is TGCGCCAGCAGCCTACCTGCTAGCGGGGGACCCCCGGCGGCCCAGTACTTC. This codes for CASSLPASGGPPAAQYF.

There are a few counts of this clone. This chain connects TRBV28 to TRBJ1-5; a possible D gene is TRBD1 (5 bases). CDR3 length equals 16 residues. V was pared by 2 bases and J by 0 bases, with 11 bases between. Germline values: CDR1 MDHEN, CDR2 SYDVKM. CDR3 DNA: TGTGCCAGCAGTTTAAAGACAGTCCGTAGCAATCAGCCCCAGCATTTT. It specifies CASSLKTVRSNQPQHF.

The chain employs TRBV5-6 and TRBJ2-2, with a possible D match to TRBD2 (5 bases). V was cut by 4 bases and J by 0 bases, with 22 bases left in between. Germline lookup yields CDR1 SGHDT and CDR2 YYEEEE. The CDR3 contains 19 residues. The CDR3 loop reads CASSTKALVYGANTGELFF. The CDR3 DNA sequence: TGTGCCAGCAGCACGAAGGCCTTAGTGTACGGGGCGAACACCGGGGAGCTGTTTTTT.

The chain has TRBV7-9 and TRBJ2-7, with 8 nucleotides matching TRBD2. This CDR3 comprises 17 residues. Unmatched junction bases numbered 12, after V lost 1 base and J lost 4 bases. Germline values: CDR1 SEHNR, CDR2 FQNEAQ (reference sequence). This CDR3 reads CASSLEWNGRAVYEQYF. For the CDR3, the DNA is TGTGCCAGCAGCTTAGAGTGGAACGGGAGGGCCGTTTACGAGCAGTACTTC.

The rearrangement links TRBV3-1 (or the pseudogene TRBV3-2) to TRBJ1-1; TRBD1 agrees at 9 bases. The CDR3 length is 18 residues. V lost 3 bases and J lost 0; bases outside the gene matches: 11. Germline lookup yields CDR1 LGHDT and CDR2 YNNKEL (reference sequence). CDR3 DNA: TGTGCCAGCAGCCAGTTGCCGGGACAGGGCTTCATGAACACTGAAGCTTTCTTT. Residues: CASSQLPGQGFMNTEAFF.

To note about this clone: The junction shows a germline mismatch at one end, possibly a read error. The chain has TRBV18 and TRBJ1-3; the D gene is possibly TRBD1 (6 bases). This CDR3 spans 19 amino acids. Germline assignment: CDR1 KGHSH and CDR2 LQKENI. The CDR3 bases are TGTGCCAGCTCACCAAAATTCAGCATCGTCAGGGGTTCTGCAAACACCATATATTTT. This encodes CASSPKFSIVRGSANTIYF. Filled out from reference TRBV18 and TRBJ1-3, the complete variable domain reads NAGVMQNPRHLVRRRGQEARLRCSPMKGHSHVYWYRQLPEEGLKFMVYLQKENIIDESGMPKERFSAEFPKEGPSILRIQQVVRGDSAAYFCASSPKFSIVRGSANTIYFGEGSWLTVV.